Presented here are 3 T cell receptor beta chains from one specimen sequenced in a study of vaccination effects on CD4 cells after COVID-19. No antigens are known for them. Produced via immunoSEQ multiplex PCR; TCRdb's table is partial and in-frame only. The table shows around 69,000 clones, with roughly 81% occurring only once. Sequencing in the ViraFEST assay came after antigen-specific CD4+ T cells had been expanded with viral peptide pools, which were used to stimulate PBMC. On roughly day 10 of culture, CD4+ T cells were separated out. Each person got two doses of an mRNA SARS-CoV-2 vaccine, BNT162b2 or mRNA-1273. Material: CD4+ T cells from PBMCs cultured with HCoV-229E spike peptides, obtained after COVID-19 vaccination. These receptors were obtained from a human donor who received a COVID-19 vaccine.

This clone was observed once. The rearrangement joins TRBV28 to TRBJ1-2; TRBD1 might be the D (5 bases). V dropped 6 bases and J dropped 6 bases, with 14 bases sitting between them. The CDR3 has 13 residues. Germline CDR1 MDHEN, CDR2 SYDVKM. The CDR3 DNA reads TGTGCCAGCAGAGCCGGGGCCGATGATGGCTACACCTTC. Protein: CASRAGADDGYTF.

In its sample, this clone was seen once. V gene TRBV5-1 combines with J gene TRBJ2-7; 8 bases align to TRBD1. CDR3 length equals 15 residues. The germline gives CDR1 SGHRS, CDR2 YFSETQ. The J segment lost 4 bases and the V segment lost 0 bases, leaving 6 bases of the junction unmatched. Written as DNA, the CDR3 is TGCGCCAGCAGCTTGGCAGGGGGCCTATATTACGAGCAGTACGTC. Its protein product is CASSLAGGLYYEQYV.

This clone was found a few times. The V and J genes are TRBV10-1 and TRBJ2-2, with 8 bases fitting TRBD1. V was pared by 6 bases and J by 3 bases, with 9 bases of the junction left unmatched. This CDR3 is 16 amino acids long. Germline CDR1 WNHNN, CDR2 SYGVQD (reference sequence). The CDR3 loop reads CASRDAIQGDTGELFF. The CDR3 DNA reads as TGCGCCAGCAGGGACGCGATACAGGGGGACACCGGGGAGCTGTTTTTT.